This TCR beta chain was obtained from a study of blood T cells in healthy people across ages (dated by TCRdb to the mid-2010s). Regarding the study in general: In model experiments, template switching captured about one uniquely barcoded TCR beta cDNA molecule for every two T cells. For two donors (one aged 18 to 30 and one aged 80 or older), the study analyzed two additional independent replicas of 1 million unique cDNA reads from the same blood draw. To avoid experimental bias, donors of different ages were randomly spread across the sequencing lanes. The study measured age-related changes in TCR beta repertoire diversity using deep sequencing normalized with unique cDNA molecular identifiers. Four age groups were formed from the donors: young (average approximately 15 years), middle-aged (less than 40), aged (approximately 60) and long-lived (approximately 80). General conclusions and limits of the study: As age increased, observed TCR beta diversity per million T cells dropped in a roughly linear way, and a significant reduction was already evident by age 40. There was a strong correlation between observed TCR beta diversity and the percentage of naive T cells measured by flow cytometry. Estimates of total diversity from one million sequenced T cells were regarded as lower bounds and underestimates. Compared with the aged group, the long-lived group had more naive CD4+ T cells, fewer expanded clones and increased TCR diversity, a pattern suggesting age selection. Bulk unsorted PBMC profiling prevented conclusive comparison of naive and antigen-experienced compartments. Because the CMV infection status of the donors was unknown, age-related changes in expanded clonotypes may potentially have been confounded.

This clonotype was detected many times. The target of this receptor is not known. Compared with germline, one end of the junction differs, possibly owing to a read error. The donors were around 39 Caucasian individuals from Russia, aged roughly 6 to 100 years, who were systemically healthy. Roughly 11 milliliters of peripheral blood were drawn from each donor into EDTA-treated Vacutainer tubes. Ficoll-Paque density-gradient centrifugation was used to isolate PBMCs, with at least 6.5 million obtained per sample. Trizol reagent was used to extract total RNA from PBMCs, with at least 5.5 micrograms per sample. The percentages of naive CD45RAhigh/CD27high T cells were determined by flow cytometry on a PBMC aliquot from every donor. The library came from 5' RACE. Instrument used: Illumina HiSeq 2500. The second PCR ran for about 6 to 11 cycles and used a J-beta primer mix along with a sample-barcoded 5' primer. A unique molecular identifier was introduced onto each TCR beta cDNA molecule by a template-switch 5' adaptor carrying 12 random nucleotides. Each sample yielded at least 2.5 million CDR3-containing paired-end reads. All of the RNA was converted into first-strand cDNA using the Mint cDNA synthesis kit, with a TRBC-specific oligonucleotide serving as the primer. All cDNA was treated with uracil-DNA glycosylase and then went through a first 18-cycle PCR with the universal primers M1SS and BC2_uni_R. Turning to the authors' computational methods: Each sample was normalized by randomly selecting 1 million high-quality reads, each carrying a distinct molecular identifier. Instead of being binned into consensus sequences, reads with shared molecular identifiers were discarded. MiTCR, with a Q25 quality threshold and the strictest error-elimination algorithm, was used for CDR3 identification, clonotype clustering and error correction. A nonparametric unseen species model using Euler transformation provided a lower-bound estimate of total TCR beta diversity. Using fastp trimming at Q25 and MiXCR clonotype assembly, TCRdb reanalyzed the public sequencing data and kept in-frame beta chains. Rows are unified per CDR3 protein, each entry keeping the most common DNA and genes. The V and J calls here are based on TCRdb, not the publication. This sample is represented by about 1.8 million distinct CDR3 sequences; roughly 49% of them were singletons. Less than 2.5% of the sample lies in the top ten.

CDR1 and CDR2 are drawn from the germline V gene: MDHEN, SYDVKM. The CDR3 holds 15 amino acids from the cysteine to the phenylalanine. CDR3 DNA only is kept here, 45 bases in frame from base 1. The specimen was blood. The receptor comes from a woman between 35 and 50 years old in good health. The rearranged chain carries TRBV28 and TRBJ2-4; a tentative D call is TRBD2 (5 bases match). The bases read TGTGCCAGCAGCTTATCGGGGTTAGCCAAAAACATTCAGTACTTC. It translates as CASSLSGLAKNIQYF.